This T cell receptor beta chain was identified in a study of CD8 T cells in Susac syndrome (dated by TCRdb to about 2019). About the full investigation: Whether CD8+ T cell activation and differentiation in Susac syndrome was antigen driven was tested using repertoire sequencing. Points the paper makes about the study in general: The number of individuals in the TCR sequencing and HLA analysis was recognized as being relatively small.

Remarks on this clonotype: What antigen it recognizes has not been identified. No much larger clone is present one base from it, and per-base qualities are unavailable.

Peripheral blood CD8+ and CD4+ T cells from healthy donors, Susac syndrome patients and multiple sclerosis patients were profiled using high-throughput TCR beta sequencing. Healthy donors were included as age- and sex-matched controls. CD8+ TEMRA cells were enriched by FACS, while bulk CD8+ and CD4+ T cells were purified by magnetic negative isolation. Blood was collected in EDTA tubes and processed within 24 hours, with PBMCs isolated through density gradient centrifugation. PBMCs intended for TCR sequencing were frozen in liquid nitrogen and were later thawed in a 37 degrees C water bath. A purity of at least 90% was achieved for sorted or isolated CD4+, CD8+ and CD8+ TEMRA cells. RNA was extracted with the RNeasy kit and about 0.5 to 1 ug was reverse transcribed using random hexamers. The immunoSEQ multiplex PCR assay, which covers 54 Vbeta and 13 Jbeta segments, was used to amplify TCR beta CDR3 regions. Bias from PCR amplification was corrected by using a synthetic template baseline for primer optimization and for computational correction. The authors' pipeline ran thus. Reads were assigned to V, D and J genes according to IMGT and analyzed in immunoSEQ Analyzer, with only productive sequences retained. Clonality was calculated as one minus the Shannon entropy normalized by log2 of the number of productive unique sequences. For each patient and control, public and private clones were evaluated within the 100 most prevalent clones. Susac-specific clones were defined as absent from healthy and MS cohorts, 850 to 1,300 published viral clones and other ImmuneACCESS disease sequences. The raw public reads went through TCRdb reprocessing: fastp at Q25, MiXCR clone calling, in-frame beta chains kept. Every entry covers one CDR3 protein and lists the most common genes and DNA from its rows. The V and J calls and clone size come from TCRdb's table, not from the authors' own analysis. A total of about 190,000 distinct CDR3 sequences appear in this sample, approximately 94% of them only once. The biggest ten clones account for around 0.096% of the sample.

The CDR3 runs 15 residues from the cysteine to the phenylalanine. The retained sequence is limited to the CDR3, 45 bases, with the frame set at the first base. Trimming leaves V shorter by 4 bases and J shorter by 1 base, with the junction holding 3 bases beyond the gene matches. CDR1 and CDR2 were assigned from the germline V gene as MNHEY and SVGAGI. The sequenced material came from CD4+ T cells from PBMCs. The rearrangement combines TRBV6-5 with TRBJ2-2, and 7 junction bases match TRBD1. The sequence derives from a human donor in good health. The CDR3 reads CASSLTGLNTGELFF. The DNA sequence is given as TGTGCCAGCAGTTTGACAGGGTTGAACACCGGGGAGCTGTTTTTT.